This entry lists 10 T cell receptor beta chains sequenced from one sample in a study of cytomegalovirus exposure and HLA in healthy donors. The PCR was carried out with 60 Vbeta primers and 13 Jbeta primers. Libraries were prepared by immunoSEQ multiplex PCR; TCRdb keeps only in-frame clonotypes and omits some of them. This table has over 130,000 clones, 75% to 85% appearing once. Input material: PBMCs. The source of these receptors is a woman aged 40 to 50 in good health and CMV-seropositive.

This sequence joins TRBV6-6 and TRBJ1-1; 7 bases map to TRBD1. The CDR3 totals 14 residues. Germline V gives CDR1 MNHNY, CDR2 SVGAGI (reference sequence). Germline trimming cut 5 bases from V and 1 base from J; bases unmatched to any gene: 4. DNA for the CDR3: TGTGCCAGCAGTATCCGGGACAGGAACACTGAAGCTTTCTTT. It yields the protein CASSIRDRNTEAFF.

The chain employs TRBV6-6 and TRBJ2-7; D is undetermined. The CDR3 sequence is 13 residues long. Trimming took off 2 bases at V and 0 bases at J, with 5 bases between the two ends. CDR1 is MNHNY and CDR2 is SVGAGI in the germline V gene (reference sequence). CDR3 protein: CASSYVYSYEQYF. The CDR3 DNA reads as TGTGCCAGCAGTTACGTTTACTCCTACGAGCAGTACTTC.

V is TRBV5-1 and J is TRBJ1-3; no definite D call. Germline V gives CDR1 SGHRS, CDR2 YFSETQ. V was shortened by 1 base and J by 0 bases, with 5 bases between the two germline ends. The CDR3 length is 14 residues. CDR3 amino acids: CASSLTVSGNTIYF. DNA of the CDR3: TGCGCCAGCAGCTTGACAGTCTCTGGAAACACCATATATTTT. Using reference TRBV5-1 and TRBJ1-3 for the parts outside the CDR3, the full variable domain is KAGVTQTPRYLIKTRGQQVTLSCSPISGHRSVSWYQQTPGQGLQFLFEYFSETQRNKGNFPGRFSGRQFSNSRSEMNVSTLELGDSALYLCASSLTVSGNTIYFGEGSWLTVV.

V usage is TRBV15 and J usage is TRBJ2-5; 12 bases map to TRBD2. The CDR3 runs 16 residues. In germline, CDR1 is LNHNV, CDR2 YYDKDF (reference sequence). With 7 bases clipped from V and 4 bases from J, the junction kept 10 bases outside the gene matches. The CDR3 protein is CATKVASGRARETQYF. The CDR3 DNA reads TGTGCCACCAAGGTGGCTAGCGGGAGGGCCAGAGAGACCCAGTACTTC.

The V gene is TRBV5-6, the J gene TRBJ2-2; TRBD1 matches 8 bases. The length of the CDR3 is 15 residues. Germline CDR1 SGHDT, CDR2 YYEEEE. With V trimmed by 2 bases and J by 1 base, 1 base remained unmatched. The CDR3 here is CASSFGTGNTGELFF. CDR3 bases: TGTGCCAGCAGCTTCGGGACAGGGAACACCGGGGAGCTGTTTTTT.

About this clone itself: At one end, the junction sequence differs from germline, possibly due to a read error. CDR3 bases: TGTTCCAGCAGCTTAGTACCCACTAGCGGCTCCTACGAGCAGTACTTT. Translation: CSSSLVPTSGSYEQYF. This chain joins TRBV7-9 and TRBJ2-7; TRBD2 agrees at 8 bases. This CDR3 spans 16 amino acids. Germline assignment: CDR1 SEHNR and CDR2 FQNEAQ (reference sequence).

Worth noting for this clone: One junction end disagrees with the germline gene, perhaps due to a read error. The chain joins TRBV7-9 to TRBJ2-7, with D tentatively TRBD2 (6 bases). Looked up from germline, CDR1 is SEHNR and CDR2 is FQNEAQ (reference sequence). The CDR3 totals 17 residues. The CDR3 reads CSSSQLYSGVRSYEQYF. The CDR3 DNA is TGTTCCAGCAGCCAACTATATAGCGGAGTGAGGTCCTACGAGCAGTACTTC. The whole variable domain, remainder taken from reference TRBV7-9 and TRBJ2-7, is DTGVSQNPRHKITKRGQNVTFRCDPISEHNRLYWYRQTLGQGPEFLTYFQNEAQLEKSRLLSDRFSAERPKGSFSTLEIQRTEQGDSAMYLCSSSQLYSGVRSYEQYFGPGTRLTVT.

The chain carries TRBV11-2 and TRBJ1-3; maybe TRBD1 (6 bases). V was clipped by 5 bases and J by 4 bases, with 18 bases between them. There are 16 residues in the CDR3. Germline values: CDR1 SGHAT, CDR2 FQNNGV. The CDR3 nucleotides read TGTGCCAGCAGCACCTTACTCAGGGGCAGGGGAAACACCATATATTTT. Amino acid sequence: CASSTLLRGRGNTIYF.

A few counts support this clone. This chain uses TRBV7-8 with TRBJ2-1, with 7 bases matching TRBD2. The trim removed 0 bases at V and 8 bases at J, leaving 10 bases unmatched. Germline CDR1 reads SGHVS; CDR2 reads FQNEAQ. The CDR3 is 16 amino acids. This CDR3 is CASSLAWGGPRHEQFF. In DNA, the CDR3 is TGTGCCAGCAGCTTAGCGTGGGGAGGGCCCCGGCATGAGCAGTTCTTC.

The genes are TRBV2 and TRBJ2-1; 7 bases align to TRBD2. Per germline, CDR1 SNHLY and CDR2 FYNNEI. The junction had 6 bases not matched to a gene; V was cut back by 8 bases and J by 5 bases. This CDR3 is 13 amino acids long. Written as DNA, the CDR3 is TGTGCCAGCGAAGCGGGACCTAACAATGAGCAGTTCTTC. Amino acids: CASEAGPNNEQFF.